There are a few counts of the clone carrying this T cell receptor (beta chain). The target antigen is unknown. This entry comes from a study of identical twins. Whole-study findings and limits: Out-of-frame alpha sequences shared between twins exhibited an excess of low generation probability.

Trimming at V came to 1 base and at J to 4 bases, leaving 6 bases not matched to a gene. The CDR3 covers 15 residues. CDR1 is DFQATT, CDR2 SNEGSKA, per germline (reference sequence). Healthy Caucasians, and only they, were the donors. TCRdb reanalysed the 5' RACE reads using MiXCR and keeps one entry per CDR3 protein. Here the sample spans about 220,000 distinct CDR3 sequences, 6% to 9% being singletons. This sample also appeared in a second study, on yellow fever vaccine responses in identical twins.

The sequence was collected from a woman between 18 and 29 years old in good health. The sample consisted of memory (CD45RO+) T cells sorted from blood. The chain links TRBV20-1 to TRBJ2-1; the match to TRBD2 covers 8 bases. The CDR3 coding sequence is TGCAGTGCTAGAGGAGTAAGCGGGGGATACAATGAGCAGTTCTTC. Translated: CSARGVSGGYNEQFF.